This T cell receptor (beta chain) was recorded in a study of CD8+CD57+ T cells in acquired aplastic anemia. In the study overall: An average of roughly 3 ug of DNA was obtained from sorted CD4+ and CD8+ cells.

Germline CDR1 reads DFQATT; CDR2 reads SNEGSKA (reference sequence). This CDR3 contains 16 residues. Trimming stripped 3 bases from V and 1 base from J, with 16 bases between. CDR3 and TCR beta VDJ profiling relied on genomic DNA as the template. One entry per CDR3 protein results from TCRdb running MiXCR on the reads. The table lists about 210,000 distinct CDR3 sequences, 61% of them singletons. Comments on this clonotype: Its antigen remains unknown.

Notes on the study in general: Significant differences in CD8+ Simpson's diversity were not observed between patients and controls. In common between the patients and the controls were twenty-nine CD8+ CDR3 sequences.

This receptor was obtained from a human donor in good health. V and J are TRBV20-1 and TRBJ2-1, with D possibly TRBD2 on 5 matching bases. Sequences were obtained from sorted CD4+, CD8+, or CD8+CD57+ T cells (not recorded which) from PBMCs. The CDR3 spells CSASDGEEASYNEQFF. The CDR3, as DNA: TGCAGTGCTAGCGACGGCGAGGAGGCTTCCTACAATGAGCAGTTCTTC.